Sequencing of this T cell receptor (beta chain) was carried out in a study of EBV T-cell therapy then PD-1 blockade in nasopharyngeal carcinoma (dated by TCRdb to the early 2020s). The Qiagen DNeasy Kit was used to extract genomic DNA from the sorted cells. TCR beta chain deep sequencing was performed on the immunoSEQ platform. Per the authors' processing: The immunoSEQ Analyzer software was used to analyze the repertoire data. TCRdb limited this immuneACCESS table to in-frame rearrangements with V and J called. A share of clones is missing; checked studies link under half to unresolved V genes, and the rest is unexplained. V and J calls and clone size follow that table, whereas D and trimming were derived from the DNA. For this sample the table gives about 23,000 clones, of which approximately 87% were detected only once. Around 28% of the sample goes to the ten largest clones. The CDR3 contains 13 residues, cysteine and phenylalanine counted. This entry keeps only the CDR3 DNA: 39 bases, framed from base 1. V was cut back by 1 base and J by 2 bases, leaving a gap of 5 bases between them. Sequences SGHTA (CDR1) and FQGNSA (CDR2) are obtained from the germline V gene.

The treatment or condition label on this specimen signifies: AdE1-LMPpoly-expanded autologous EBV-specific T-cell therapy followed by anti-PD-1 nivolumab. Turning to this clone: Its recognized antigen is unknown. Per-base qualities were not stored, and no clone one base away is much larger.

Rearrangement joined TRBV7-2 to TRBJ1-2; TRBD1 could be the D gene, as 5 bases match. Sequencing used CD8+ T cells from blood, obtained at roughly day 67 from a patient whose treatment included autologous EBV-specific T cells and nivolumab. This clonotype was sampled from a man in his forties or fifties with nasopharyngeal carcinoma. The DNA sequence reads TGTGCCAGCAGCTTAGGGGGGAACTATGGCTACACCTTC. Its product reads: CASSLGGNYGYTF.